A single sample is the source of the 19 T cell receptor beta chains below, sequenced in a study of blood T cell repertoires in COVID-19. Produced via immunoSEQ multiplex PCR; TCRdb's table is partial and in-frame only. The sample has 250,000 to 400,000 clones, approximately 89% seen once; the top ten hold approximately 1.6%. The sequenced material came from peripheral blood. These receptors all stem from a woman aged 25 to 39 with COVID-19, enrolled during active disease.

The V gene is TRBV19, the J gene TRBJ2-1, with D possibly TRBD2 on 6 matching bases. Per germline, CDR1 LNHDA and CDR2 SQIVND (reference sequence). The V gene lost 3 bases and the J gene lost 4 bases, with 13 bases spanning the gap. This CDR3 has 15 amino acids. As DNA, the CDR3 is TGTGCCAGTAGTATCGTTCACGGGGGATACAATGAGCAGTTCTTC. As protein: CASSIVHGGYNEQFF. Full variable domain (missing parts from reference TRBV19 and TRBJ2-1): DGGITQSPKYLFRKEGQNVTLSCEQNLNHDAMYWYRQDPGQGLRLIYYSQIVNDFQKGDIAEGYSVSREKKESFPLTVTSAQKNPTAFYLCASSIVHGGYNEQFFGPGTRLTVL.

The V gene is TRBV2, the J gene TRBJ1-5; a weak D match, TRBD1 (6 bases). The CDR3 is made up of 15 amino acids. Germline V gene sequence: CDR1 SNHLY, CDR2 FYNNEI. V gave up 6 bases and J gave up 1 base, with 13 bases separating them. Here the CDR3 reads CASRITGTSNQPQHF. CDR3 DNA: TGTGCCAGCAGGATAACAGGGACCAGCAATCAGCCCCAGCATTTT.

V is TRBV4-2 and J is TRBJ2-2, with TRBD2 matching 11 bases. This CDR3 spans 17 amino acids. Germline CDR1 is LGHNA and CDR2 is YNFKEQ. The V segment lost 1 base and the J segment 7 bases; nucleotides outside the gene matches: 8. As DNA, the CDR3 is TGTGCCAGCAGCCAAGTTATAGCGGGGGGGCAAATCGGGGAGCTGTTTTTT. Its translation is CASSQVIAGGQIGELFF.

V is TRBV12-3 or TRBV12-4 and J is TRBJ2-7, with D possibly being TRBD1 (5 bases). The CDR3 has 13 amino acids. Trimming shortened V by 6 bases and J by 2 bases, and 11 bases separated the two germline ends. Here the CDR3 DNA reads TGTGCCAGCAGACCGACAGAAACCTACGAGCAGTACTTC. This gives the protein CASRPTETYEQYF.

The CDR3 here is CASTSGTTSTDTQYF. In nucleotides, the CDR3 is TGTGCCAGCACTAGCGGGACAACTAGCACAGATACGCAGTATTTT. V usage is TRBV9 and J usage is TRBJ2-3, with TRBD2 matching over 9 bases. CDR1 is SGDLS and CDR2 is YYNGEE in the germline V gene. The CDR3 totals 15 residues. Trimming took 6 bases from V and 0 from J; bases not matched to a gene: 5.

The chain joins TRBV7-2 to TRBJ1-5; a weak D match, TRBD1 (5 bases). Trimming removed 1 base from V and 3 bases from J, with 7 bases in between. Germline-derived CDR1 and CDR2 are SGHTA and FQGNSA. This CDR3 is 14 amino acids long. The CDR3 DNA reads as TGTGCCAGCAGCTTAGGACAGCTCAATCAGCCCCAGCATTTT. Its protein product is CASSLGQLNQPQHF. The full variable domain, rest sourced from reference TRBV7-2 and TRBJ1-5, is GAGVSQSPSNKVTEKGKDVELRCDPISGHTALYWYRQSLGQGLEFLIYFQGNSAPDKSGLPSDRFSAERTGGSVSTLTIQRTQQEDSAVYLCASSLGQLNQPQHFGDGTRLSIL.

This clone appeared once. This chain uses TRBV7-9 with TRBJ1-2; D call uncertain. Germline CDR1 reads SEHNR; CDR2 reads FQNEAQ (reference sequence). Trimming cost V 4 bases and J 8 bases, with 14 bases left between them. CDR3 length equals 13 residues. The CDR3 is CASSSRAGYGYTF. The CDR3 nucleotides are TGTGCCAGCAGCTCGAGGGCGGGGTACGGCTACACCTTC.

The rearrangement uses TRBV3-1 (or the pseudogene TRBV3-2) and TRBJ1-2; 8 nucleotides align to TRBD1. Per germline, CDR1 LGHDT and CDR2 YNNKEL (reference sequence). With V trimmed by 1 base and J by 12 bases, 4 bases remained unmatched. The CDR3 is 12 amino acids. CDR3 nucleotide sequence: TGTGCCAGCAGCCAAGTACGCAGGGGGCACACCTTC. This translates into CASSQVRRGHTF.

This clone was seen once. The CDR3 DNA follows: TGTGCCAGCAGTGAAGTTTTAGTGAGCTACGAGCAGTACGTC. Translating gives CASSEVLVSYEQYV. The V call is TRBV2, the J call TRBJ2-7; D not certain. Germline assignment: CDR1 SNHLY and CDR2 FYNNEI. The CDR3 runs 14 residues. V dropped 1 base and J dropped 3 bases, with 10 bases sitting between them.

This chain links TRBV18 with TRBJ2-1, with D possibly TRBD2 on 6 matching bases. V lost 4 bases and J 0 bases, leaving 16 bases between the germline ends. Germline V CDR1 and CDR2: KGHSH, LQKENI. This CDR3 is 17 amino acids long. The DNA of the CDR3 is TGTGCCAGCTCACGAGGTGGCGGGGCGAGCTCCTACAATGAGCAGTTCTTC. Encoded protein: CASSRGGGASSYNEQFF.

V is TRBV7-2 and J is TRBJ2-5, with 7 bases aligning to TRBD2. Germline CDR1 reads SGHTA; CDR2 reads FQGNSA. The CDR3 extends over 15 amino acids. J gave up 3 bases and V 1 base, and 5 bases lay outside the gene matches. The CDR3 coding sequence is TGTGCCAGCAGCTTAGGGACTAGGTGGGAAGAGACCCAGTACTTC. It is translated as CASSLGTRWEETQYF.

The chain recombines TRBV6-1 with TRBJ1-1; D gene ambiguous. The CDR3 spans 14 residues. Trimming took 0 bases from V and 2 from J, leaving 7 bases between them. CDR1 is MNHNS and CDR2 is SASEGT in the germline V gene. CDR3 loop: CASSEASVNTEAFF. The CDR3 coding sequence is TGTGCCAGCAGTGAAGCGTCCGTTAACACTGAAGCTTTCTTT.

The chain combines TRBV4-3 with TRBJ2-7, with D maybe TRBD2 (5 bases). Germline loops: CDR1 LGHNA, CDR2 YSLEER. The CDR3 length is 14 residues. V was clipped by 6 bases and J by 6 bases, with 18 bases between them. The CDR3 DNA follows: TGCGCCAGCAGTCATAACCCGGGGTCTGCCGAGCAGTACTTC. This sequence encodes CASSHNPGSAEQYF.

This chain uses TRBV6-6 with TRBJ1-2, with no clear D. The V and J ends lost 7 bases and 0 bases respectively, with 12 bases between them. The CDR3 is 14 residues long. CDR1 MNHNY and CDR2 SVGAGI come from the germline V gene (reference sequence). The CDR3 DNA reads as TGTGCCAGCAAATCTATACGAACTAACTATGGCTACACCTTC. This sequence encodes CASKSIRTNYGYTF.

The chain carries TRBV27 and TRBJ2-5, with TRBD2 identical over 13 bases. The germline V gene has CDR1 MNHEY and CDR2 SMNVEV (reference sequence). CDR3 length: 13 amino acids. V shed 8 bases and J 6 bases; nucleotides not matched to a gene: 3. The chain's CDR3 is CASSGLAGKTQYF. CDR3 sequence (DNA): TGTGCCAGCTCGGGACTAGCGGGGAAGACCCAGTACTTC.

This CDR3 reads CASSRTTGDYGYTF. DNA for the CDR3: TGCGCCAGCAGTCGCACGACAGGGGACTATGGCTACACCTTC. The chain uses TRBV5-1 and TRBJ1-2, with 8 bases that match TRBD1. Losses at the gene ends were 5 bases for V and 3 bases for J; bases not matched to a gene: 6. The CDR3 runs 14 residues. Germline CDR1 reads SGHRS; CDR2 reads YFSETQ.

V gene TRBV10-1 combines with J gene TRBJ1-6, with D possibly TRBD1 on 6 matching bases. The V gene's germline CDR1 is WNHNN and CDR2 SYGVQD (reference sequence). The V end lost 7 bases, the J end lost 2 bases, and 21 bases lay between the germline ends. This CDR3 is built from 18 residues. CDR3 in DNA: TGCGCCAGCATTAAAACAACAGGGATGAGCGCCTATAATTCACCCCTCCACTTT. Protein: CASIKTTGMSAYNSPLHF.

Notes on this clone: This CDR3 is also generated by other DNA sequences in the sample. The V call is TRBV12-3 or TRBV12-4, the J call TRBJ1-3; unclear D gene. The CDR3 loop spans 13 amino acids. The V gene lost 3 bases and the J gene lost 3 bases, with 6 bases spanning the gap. The CDR3 here is CASSLYSGNTIYF. CDR3 DNA: TGTGCCAGCAGTTTGTACAGTGGAAACACCATATATTTT.

This clone was recorded only once. The chain recombines TRBV5-1 with TRBJ2-7; tentative D call: TRBD1 (7 bases). The germline gives CDR1 SGHRS, CDR2 YFSETQ. Between the trimmed V and J ends, which lost 0 bases and 4 bases, there was a span of 11 bases. The CDR3 is 14 residues long. The CDR3 DNA is TGCGCCAGCAGCTTGGTGCAGGGGGGATACGAGCAGTACTTC. Encoded protein: CASSLVQGGYEQYF.